Below are 15 T cell receptor beta chains sequenced from a single sample in a study of Ad26.COV2.S vaccination and SARS-CoV-2 variants. The treatment denotes: approximately 18 received Ad26.COV2.S at low or high dose, single or two shots; a few received placebo; per-sample allocation not given. Samples were taken on day 63 after the first vaccine or placebo injection. Profiling relied on immunoSEQ multiplex PCR, and the TCRdb table lists in-frame clones only, not all of them. The sample holds about 280,000 clones, about 87% seen once. This specimen consisted of peripheral blood, obtained in a trial of Ad26.COV2.S vaccine versus placebo. The receptors stem from a person between 18 and 65 years old who received the Ad26.COV2.S COVID-19 vaccine or a placebo.

This clone has only a few counts. The V and J genes are TRBV4-2 and TRBJ1-5; TRBD1 is a possible D gene (6 bases). The CDR3 covers 16 residues. The V end lost 5 bases, the J end lost 7 bases, and 21 bases lay between the germline ends. Germline V lookup: CDR1 LGHNA, CDR2 YNFKEQ. The CDR3 here is CASSSQVGGQWQPQHF. DNA of the CDR3: TGTGCCAGCAGCTCCCAGGTCGGGGGGCAGTGGCAGCCCCAGCATTTT.

The rearrangement joins TRBV5-1 to TRBJ1-1, with 7 positions matching TRBD1. The V gene's germline CDR1 is SGHRS and CDR2 YFSETQ. There are 13 residues in the CDR3. The J segment lost 5 bases and the V segment lost 5 bases, leaving 6 bases of the junction unmatched. The CDR3 sequence: CASSFQGGTEAFF. CDR3 nucleotide sequence: TGCGCCAGCAGTTTTCAGGGGGGGACTGAAGCTTTCTTT.

With regard to this clone: An end of the junction does not agree with germline; a read error may underlie this. V and J are TRBV7-6 and TRBJ2-1; D call uncertain. This CDR3 spans 14 amino acids. CDR1 SGHVS and CDR2 FNYEAQ come from the germline V gene. The CDR3 DNA reads TGTGCCAGCAGCTTACGACCCGTATCCGGCCAGCCACTCTTC. Protein: CASSLRPVSGQPLF. Full variable domain (missing parts from reference TRBV7-6 and TRBJ2-1): GAGVSQSPRYKVTKRGQDVALRCDPISGHVSLYWYRQALGQGPEFLTYFNYEAQQDKSGLPNDRFSAERPEGSISTLTIQRTEQRDSAMYRCASSLRPVSGQPLFGPGTRLTVL.

The rearrangement uses TRBV4-1 and TRBJ2-1; 12 bases are shared with TRBD2. CDR3 length: 19 residues. Germline CDR1 is MGHRA and CDR2 is YSYEKL. V gave up 1 base and J gave up 0 bases; unmatched junction bases: 7. The DNA for the CDR3 is TGCGCCAGCAGCCAAGTTCGGACTAGCGGGACCCCCTCCTACAATGAGCAGTTCTTC. Its protein is CASSQVRTSGTPSYNEQFF.

The chain carries TRBV13 and TRBJ2-1; D is tentatively TRBD1 or TRBD2 (5 bases each). The V and J ends lost 5 bases and 9 bases respectively, with 20 bases between them. The germline gives CDR1 PRHDT, CDR2 FYEKMQ (reference sequence). This CDR3 has 15 amino acids. The chain's CDR3 is CASSPRTSGQGEQFF. CDR3 coding DNA: TGTGCCAGCAGCCCGCGGACTTCGGGGCAGGGTGAGCAGTTCTTC.

The J gene is TRBJ2-3, the V gene TRBV9, with 11 bases matching TRBD1. The CDR3 runs to 16 residues. Trimming took 0 bases from V and 3 from J; bases not matched to a gene: 3. The germline gives CDR1 SGDLS, CDR2 YYNGEE. DNA for the CDR3: TGTGCCAGCAGCGTAGCGGGACAGGGGGTAACAGATACGCAGTATTTT. Protein: CASSVAGQGVTDTQYF. The full variable domain, with the rest looked up from reference TRBV9 and TRBJ2-3, is DSGVTQTPKHLITATGQRVTLRCSPRSGDLSVYWYQQSLDQGLQFLIQYYNGEERAKGNILERFSAQQFPDLHSELNLSSLELGDSALYFCASSVAGQGVTDTQYFGPGTRLTVL.

This chain links TRBV7-9 with TRBJ1-5; the D is unclear. V shed 5 bases and J shed 6 bases, with 8 bases lying between them. The germline CDR1 and CDR2 sequences are SEHNR and FQNEAQ (reference sequence). The CDR3 runs to 12 residues. In DNA form, the CDR3 reads TGTGCCAGCAGCCGCCCCTCTCAGCCCCAGCATTTT. It yields the protein CASSRPSQPQHF.

This chain joins TRBV18 and TRBJ1-4; TRBD1 might be the D (5 bases). Germline CDR1 KGHSH, CDR2 LQKENI. Trimming stripped 6 bases from V and 4 bases from J, with 12 bases between. The CDR3 extends over 14 amino acids. The CDR3 bases are TGTGCCAGCTCCCCCGACAGATATAATGAAAAACTGTTTTTT. Translation: CASSPDRYNEKLFF.

Turning to this clone: Other DNA sequences in this specimen translate into the identical CDR3. This chain joins TRBV7-2 and TRBJ2-3; D is undetermined. Per germline, CDR1 SGHTA and CDR2 FQGNSA. Trimming removed 5 bases at V and 2 bases at J, with 5 bases between. This CDR3 has 12 residues. The CDR3 DNA is TGTGCCAGCAGCCTTTACACAGATACGCAGTATTTT. This sequence encodes CASSLYTDTQYF.

This clone was detected ten times or more. The chain is built from TRBV4-1 and TRBJ1-2, with TRBD1 matching over 9 bases. The CDR3 has 18 residues. CDR1 is MGHRA, CDR2 YSYEKL, per germline. V was clipped by 1 base and J by 5 bases; unmatched bases: 14. The CDR3 loop reads CASSQGLRDRERGYGYTF. In DNA, the CDR3 is TGCGCCAGCAGCCAAGGCCTTCGGGACAGGGAGAGAGGGTATGGCTACACCTTC.

The genes are TRBV2 and TRBJ2-1; D perhaps matches TRBD1 (5 bases). V was trimmed by 6 bases and J by 1 base, leaving 13 bases between them. CDR3 size: 15 residues. Germline V gene data show CDR1 as SNHLY and CDR2 as FYNNEI. The CDR3 spells CASSPDSLSYNEQFF. CDR3 sequence (DNA): TGTGCCAGCAGCCCAGACAGCTTATCCTACAATGAGCAGTTCTTC.

V usage is TRBV6-5 and J usage is TRBJ2-1; 7 bases agree with TRBD1. This CDR3 has 13 amino acids. Unmatched junction bases numbered 3, after V lost 5 bases and J lost 5 bases. Germline V gives CDR1 MNHEY, CDR2 SVGAGI. The CDR3 protein is CASSRTGDNEQFF. In DNA, the CDR3 is TGTGCCAGCAGTCGGACAGGTGACAATGAGCAGTTCTTC.

The chain links TRBV27 to TRBJ2-3; 15 nucleotides align to TRBD2. The CDR3 contains 17 residues. J lost 1 base, V lost 5 bases, and 4 bases had no gene match. Germline V CDR1 and CDR2: MNHEY, SMNVEV (reference sequence). The CDR3 here is CASSMGLAGGGTDTQYF. In nucleotides, the CDR3 is TGTGCCAGCAGTATGGGACTAGCGGGAGGCGGCACAGATACGCAGTATTTT.

This clone was recorded once. The CDR3: CASSNGMNTEAFF. CDR3 DNA sequence: TGTGCCAGCAGCAATGGAATGAACACTGAAGCTTTCTTT. The chain carries TRBV7-2 and TRBJ1-1; D unresolved. V dropped 5 bases and J dropped 0 bases, with 7 bases sitting between them. Germline V lookup: CDR1 SGHTA, CDR2 FQGNSA. This CDR3 comprises 13 residues.

The rearrangement joins TRBV11-3 to TRBJ2-1; TRBD2 aligns across 7 bases. Germline CDR1 reads SGHNT; CDR2 reads YENEEA. J was trimmed by 9 bases and V by 0 bases; bases with no gene match: 8. This CDR3 has 15 residues. As DNA, the CDR3 is TGTGCCAGCAGCTTAGACAGCACGCCGGGAGGTGAGCAGTTCTTC. Residues: CASSLDSTPGGEQFF.